This record looks at one T cell receptor (beta chain) sequence and its context. This clone was recorded a few times. Its antigen remains undetermined. The record has no base qualities; no much larger clone is one base away. This sample is drawn from a study of beta chain features in type 1 diabetes listed by TCRdb under 2018. Notes on the research overall: Mean age, gender distribution, total cell number and subset yield were not different between patients and healthy donors. Naive and central memory subsets were obtained from all 30 or so donors, but regulatory and stem cell-like memory subsets were isolated from only 8 patients and about 8 healthy donors. The study compared TCRB repertoires of sorted circulating CD4+ T cell subsets between recently diagnosed type 1 diabetes patients and matched healthy donors. A total of approximately 100 million sorted cells were examined across all samples, and the number of cells per subset was strongly correlated with RNA yield.

Study-wide findings and limitations: At VDJ recombination sites, patients with type 1 diabetes made fewer insertions and deleted more nucleotides, a pattern implying thymic rearrangement abnormalities. Naive, central memory and regulatory TCRB repertoires appeared to be more similar among patients than among healthy donors. Shorter templates might have been favored by PCR, but patient and control samples were amplified and corrected together, so both groups would have been affected equally by any skew. Because cDNA was sequenced instead of genomic DNA, highly expressing activated cells could be over-represented, though the groups showed no difference in activation or CD3 levels. Type 1 diabetes patients showed a moderate but significant shortening of TCRB CDR3 length in all four CD4+ subsets. Only small numbers of individuals were included in the HLA sub-analyses, which left unresolved whether HLA type had any influence on TCRB rearrangement.

Each donor gave one peripheral blood draw, averaging about 120 mL, which was collected into heparinised tubes. Naive, central memory, regulatory and stem cell-like memory CD4+ T cells were sorted on a BD FACSAria II using a panel including CD45RO, CCR7, CD25, CD127, CD95 and CD27. Every sorted population had a purity above 95%. PBMCs were separated immediately by Lymphoprep density gradient centrifugation and were stained directly, without being cultured. So that batch effects would be minimized, each experiment stained and sorted samples in pairs, pairing one healthy donor with one patient. CDR3 length: 12 amino acids, cysteine to phenylalanine. Only the CDR3 part of the read is kept: 36 bases, read in frame from the first base. From a lookup of the germline V gene, CDR1 and CDR2 are SGHTA and FQGNSA. V was cut back by 2 bases and J by 6 bases, leaving a gap of 6 bases between them. The entire isolated RNA was reverse transcribed using the High Capacity cDNA Reverse Transcription Kit, and thus expressed TCRB transcripts were sequenced. Deep immunoSEQ sequencing was performed on naive, central memory and regulatory T cell samples, with an average of roughly 3.6 million total reads per sample. Sorted cells were lysed in RLT buffer and RNA was extracted with DNase-treated RNeasy Micro or Mini kits, depending on cell number. To prevent cross-contamination, every cell subset was processed on its own, while patient and healthy donor samples were processed together. Using the immunoSEQ multiplex PCR, TCRB sequences were amplified from cDNA into 87-bp fragments spanning the CDR3 region. Sequencing of the amplicons was performed on the Illumina HiSeq platform. Per the authors' processing: PCR bias was computationally corrected using synthetic template baselines, reads within Hamming distance 2 were collapsed, and singletons that could not be merged were discarded. Reads were aligned against IMGT so that V, D and J genes, CDR3 length and insertions or deletions at six rearrangement sites could be assigned. Clonotype counts were normalized to sorted cell number within each subset before computing true diversity and Gini coefficients with the tcR R package. Repertoire sharing was quantified using the overlap coefficient calculated on TCRB nucleotide sequences. TCRdb holds this immuneACCESS table with in-frame rearrangements only. Some clones are missing; in checked studies, unresolved V genes explain under half, and the rest has no known cause. V and J calls and clone size come straight from that table; D and trimming were deduced from the DNA. The sample profile shows around 130,000 clones; 15% to 20% of them were found once. Less than 3% of the sample goes to the ten largest clones.

Sequencing was carried out using central memory CD4+ T cells from blood. Rearrangement joined TRBV7-2 to TRBJ2-3; the D gene cannot be resolved reliably. The sequence was collected from a man between 25 and 39 years old with type 1 diabetes. The encoded CDR3 is CASSLNGDTQYF. The base sequence is TGTGCCAGCAGCTTAAATGGCGATACGCAGTATTTT.